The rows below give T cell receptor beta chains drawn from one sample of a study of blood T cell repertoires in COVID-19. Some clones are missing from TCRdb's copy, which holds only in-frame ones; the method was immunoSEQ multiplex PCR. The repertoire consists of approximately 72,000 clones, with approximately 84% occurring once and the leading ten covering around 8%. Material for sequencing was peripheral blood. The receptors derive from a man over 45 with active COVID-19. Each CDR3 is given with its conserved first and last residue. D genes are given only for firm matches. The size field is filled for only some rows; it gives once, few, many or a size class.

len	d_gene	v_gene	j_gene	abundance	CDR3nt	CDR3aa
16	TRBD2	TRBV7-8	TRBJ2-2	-	TGTGCCAGCAGCTCTACTAGCGGGAGGCCGACCGGGGAGCTGTTTTTT	CASSSTSGRPTGELFF
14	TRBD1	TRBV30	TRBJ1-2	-	TGTGCCTGGAGCAGGGGACAGGGGGACTATGGCTACACCTTC	CAWSRGQGDYGYTF
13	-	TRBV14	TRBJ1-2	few	TGTGCCAGCAGCCAAGGAGTTTTCTATGGCTACACCTTC	CASSQGVFYGYTF
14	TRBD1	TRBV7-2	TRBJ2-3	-	TGTGCCAGCAGCTTTTACCAGGGGGCAGATACGCAGTATTTT	CASSFYQGADTQYF
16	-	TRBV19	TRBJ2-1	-	TGTGCCAGTAGTCCGATTTCCGTAGCACTCTACAATGAGCAGTTCTTC	CASSPISVALYNEQFF
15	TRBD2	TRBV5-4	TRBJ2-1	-	TGTGCCAGCAGCTTGCGTAGCGGGGGGGCGGCTGAGCAGTTCTTC	CASSLRSGGAAEQFF
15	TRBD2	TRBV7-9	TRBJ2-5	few	TGTGCCAGCAGCTTAACCGGACTAGCGCCAAGTACCCAGTACTTC	CASSLTGLAPSTQYF
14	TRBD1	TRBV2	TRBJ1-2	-	TGTGCCAGCAGTGAAGAGACAGGGAACTATGGCTACACCTTC	CASSEETGNYGYTF
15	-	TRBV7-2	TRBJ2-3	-	TGTGCCAGCAGCTTGGGGACATCCCGCACAGATACGCAGTATTTT	CASSLGTSRTDTQYF
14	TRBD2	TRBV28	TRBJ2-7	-	TGTGCCAGCAGTTTATCGGGGGGGTTGTACGAGCAGTACTTC	CASSLSGGLYEQYF
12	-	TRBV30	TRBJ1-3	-	TGTGCCTGGTCCCTCTCTGGAAACACCATATATTTT	CAWSLSGNTIYF
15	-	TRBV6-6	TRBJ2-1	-	TGTGCCAGCAGTTACACCGGAGGGGGGAGGGGTGAGCAGTTCTTC	CASSYTGGGRGEQFF
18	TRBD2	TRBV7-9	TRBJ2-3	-	TGTGCCAGCAGCGACGCCTCTCGCGGGAGCCTCCTCACAGATACGCAGTATTTT	CASSDASRGSLLTDTQYF
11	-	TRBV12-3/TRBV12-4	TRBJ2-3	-	TGTGCCAGCAGTGAGACAGATACGCAGTATTTT	CASSETDTQYF
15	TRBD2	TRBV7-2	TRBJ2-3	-	TGTGCCAGCAGGTTCGTAGCGGGAGATTCGGATACGCAGTATTTT	CASRFVAGDSDTQYF
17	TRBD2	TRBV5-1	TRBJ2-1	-	TGCGCCAGCAGCTTCACCCAGATGACTAGCCTCCAGGATGAGCAGTTCTTC	CASSFTQMTSLQDEQFF
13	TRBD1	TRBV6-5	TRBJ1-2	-	TGTGCCAGCAGGGCGCAGGGGGCAGATGGCTACACCTTC	CASRAQGADGYTF
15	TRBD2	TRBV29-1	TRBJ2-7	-	TGCAGCGTAGGGATGCTAGCGGGGAGCTCCTACGAGCAGTACTTC	CSVGMLAGSSYEQYF
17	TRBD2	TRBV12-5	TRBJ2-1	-	TGTGCTAGTGGTTTGGTTACTAGCGGGGGACGAGGAAATGAGCAGTTCTTC	CASGLVTSGGRGNEQFF
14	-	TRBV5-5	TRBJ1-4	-	TGTGCCAGCAGCTTGGAAAGGGGAAATGAAAAACTGTTTTTT	CASSLERGNEKLFF
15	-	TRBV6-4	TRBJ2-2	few	TGTGCCAGCAGTGTTTCACAGGGCGCCGGCGAGGAGCTGTTTTTT	CASSVSQGAGEELFF
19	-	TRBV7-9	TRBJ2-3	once	TGTGCCAGCAGCTATACCTTCTGGGTACAGGGTGGGAACACAGATACGCAGTATTTT	CASSYTFWVQGGNTDTQYF
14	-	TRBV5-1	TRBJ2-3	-	TGCGCCAGCAGCTTTAGCGGCCTCACAGATACGCAGTATTTT	CASSFSGLTDTQYF
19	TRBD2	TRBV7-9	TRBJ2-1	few	TGTGCCAGCAGCTTAGTAGGGGCTAGCGGGAGGTCCTCCTACAATGAGCAGTTCTTC	CASSLVGASGRSSYNEQFF
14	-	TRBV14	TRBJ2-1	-	TGTGCCAGCAGCAAAGGTCCATCCTACAATGAGCAGTTCTTC	CASSKGPSYNEQFF
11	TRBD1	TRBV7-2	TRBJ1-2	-	TGTGCCAGCAGCCCGGACAGGGTCCCTTTCTTC	CASSPDRVPFF
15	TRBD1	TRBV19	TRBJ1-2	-	TGTGCCAGTAGTGGGCTGGGACAGGAAATACGTGGCTACACCTTC	CASSGLGQEIRGYTF
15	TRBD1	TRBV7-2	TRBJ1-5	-	TGTGCCAGCAGACCCGACAGGGGATCCAATCAGCCCCAGCATTTT	CASRPDRGSNQPQHF
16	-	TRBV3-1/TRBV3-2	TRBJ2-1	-	TGTGCCAGCAGCCCCAGGACTACTAGCTTTGGGGGTGAGCAGTTCTTC	CASSPRTTSFGGEQFF
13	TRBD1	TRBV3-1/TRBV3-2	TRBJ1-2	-	TGTGCCAGCAGGACTACAGGGGACTATGGCTACACCTTC	CASRTTGDYGYTF
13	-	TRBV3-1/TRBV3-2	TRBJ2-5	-	TGTGCCAGCAGCCAACTCGACCAAGAGACCCAGTACTTC	CASSQLDQETQYF
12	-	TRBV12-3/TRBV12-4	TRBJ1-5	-	TGTGCCAGCAGTTTCGGGGAACAGCCCCAGCATTTT	CASSFGEQPQHF
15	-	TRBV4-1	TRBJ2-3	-	TGCGCCAGCAGCCAAGCAGCGGGTGGGGGGGATACGCAGTATTTT	CASSQAAGGGDTQYF
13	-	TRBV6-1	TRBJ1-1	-	TGTGCCAGCACCATGACACCTTACACTGAAGCTTTCTTT	CASTMTPYTEAFF
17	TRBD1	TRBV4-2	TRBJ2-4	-	TGTGCCAGCAGCCAAGATCTAGGGGCAGGGGGCCTAAACATTCAGTACTTC	CASSQDLGAGGLNIQYF
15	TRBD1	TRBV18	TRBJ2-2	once	TGTGCCAGCTCACCGATCGGACAGGGAGGCGGGGAGCTGTTTTTT	CASSPIGQGGGELFF
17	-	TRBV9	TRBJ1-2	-	TGTGCCAGCAGCGTAAAGAGGTCAGTGGAACCCAACTATGGCTACACCTTC	CASSVKRSVEPNYGYTF
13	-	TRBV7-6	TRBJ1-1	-	TGTGCCAGCAGCTTATCTCTGAACACTGAAGCTTTCTTT	CASSLSLNTEAFF
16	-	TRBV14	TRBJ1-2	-	TGTGCCAGCAGCCAAGATTCGCAGGGCGTTAACTATGGCTACACCTTC	CASSQDSQGVNYGYTF
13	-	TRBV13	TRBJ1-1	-	TGTGCCAGCAGCTTATACAGGAACACTGAAGCTTTCTTT	CASSLYRNTEAFF
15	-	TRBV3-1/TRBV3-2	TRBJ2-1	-	TGTGCCAGCAGGCACTTAGCGTCAACGAACAATGAGCAGTTCTTC	CASRHLASTNNEQFF
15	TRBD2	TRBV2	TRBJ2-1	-	TGTGCCAGCAGTCACCCAGGGACTAGCAACGATGAGCAGTTCTTC	CASSHPGTSNDEQFF
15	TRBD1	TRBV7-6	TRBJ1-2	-	TGTGCCAGCAGCTCGCAGGGGGGTACCGGCTATGGCTACACCTTC	CASSSQGGTGYGYTF
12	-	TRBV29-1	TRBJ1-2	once	TGCAGCTATAGAACCTCAGGGTATGGCTACACCTTC	CSYRTSGYGYTF
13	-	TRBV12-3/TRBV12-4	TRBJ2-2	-	TGTGCCAGTAGTTTCGGGAGCACCGGGGAGCTGTTTTTT	CASSFGSTGELFF
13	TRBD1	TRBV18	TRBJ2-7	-	TGTGCCAGCTCACCAGGACAGGGCCTCGAGCAGTACTTC	CASSPGQGLEQYF
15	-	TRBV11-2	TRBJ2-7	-	TGTGCCAGCAGCTTAGGGCCGGGGAGCTCCTACGAGCAGTACTTC	CASSLGPGSSYEQYF
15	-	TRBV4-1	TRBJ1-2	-	TGCGCCAGCAGCCAAGATATTGGACAGCGGTATGGCTACACCTTC	CASSQDIGQRYGYTF